This T cell receptor (beta chain) was documented in a study of T cell responses to AZD1222 COVID-19 vaccine. General study results and limits: Baseline serostatus was positive in only six AZD1222 recipients. White British people made up most donors, females outnumbered males, and clonal diversity was possibly underestimated. Regions left unmutated in variants are reportedly the target of nearly half of spike-specific TCRs. Across spike, vaccine-associated CD4 TCRs were found, dominant at 160-218 and 743-854.

Clones were read by immunoSEQ multiplex PCR, and TCRdb kept only the in-frame ones, dropping some. The data hold approximately 160,000 clones, with approximately 93% observed a single time. On this clone itself: What it recognizes is unknown.

The receptor was derived from an adult in good health. The specimen comprised peripheral blood, sampled on day 0 of AZD1222 vaccination.

This CDR3 reads CSVTRDRGYTF. The CDR3 DNA follows: TGCAGCGTCACCAGGGATCGAGGCTACACCTTC. The V and J genes are TRBV29-1 and TRBJ1-2; possibly TRBD1 for D (5 bases). Germline-derived CDR1 and CDR2 are SQVTM and ANQGSEA. V was cut by 6 bases and J by 8 bases, with 13 bases left in between. The length of the CDR3 is 11 residues.